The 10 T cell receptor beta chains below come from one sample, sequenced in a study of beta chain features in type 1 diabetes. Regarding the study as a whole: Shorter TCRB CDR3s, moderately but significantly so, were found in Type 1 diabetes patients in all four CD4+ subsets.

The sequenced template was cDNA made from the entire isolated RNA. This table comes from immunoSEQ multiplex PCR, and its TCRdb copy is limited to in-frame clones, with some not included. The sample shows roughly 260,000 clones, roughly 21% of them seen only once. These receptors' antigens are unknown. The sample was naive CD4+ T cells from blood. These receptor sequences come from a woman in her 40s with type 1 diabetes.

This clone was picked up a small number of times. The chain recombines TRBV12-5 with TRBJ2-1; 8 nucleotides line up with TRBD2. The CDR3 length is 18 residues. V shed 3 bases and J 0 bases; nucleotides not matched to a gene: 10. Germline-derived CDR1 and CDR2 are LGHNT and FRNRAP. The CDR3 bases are TGTGCTAGTGGTTTCCAAGCGGGGGCCAAGGGCTCCTACAATGAGCAGTTCTTC. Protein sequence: CASGFQAGAKGSYNEQFF.

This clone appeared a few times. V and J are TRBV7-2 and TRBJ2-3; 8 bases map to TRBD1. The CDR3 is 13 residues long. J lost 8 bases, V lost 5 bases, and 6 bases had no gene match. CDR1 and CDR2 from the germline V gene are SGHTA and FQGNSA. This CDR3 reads CASSTIDRGTQYF. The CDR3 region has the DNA TGTGCCAGCAGCACGATAGACAGGGGTACGCAGTATTTT. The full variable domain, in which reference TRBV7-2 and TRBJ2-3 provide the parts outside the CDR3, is GAGVSQSPSNKVTEKGKDVELRCDPISGHTALYWYRQSLGQGLEFLIYFQGNSAPDKSGLPSDRFSAERTGGSVSTLTIQRTQQEDSAVYLCASSTIDRGTQYFGPGTRLTVL.

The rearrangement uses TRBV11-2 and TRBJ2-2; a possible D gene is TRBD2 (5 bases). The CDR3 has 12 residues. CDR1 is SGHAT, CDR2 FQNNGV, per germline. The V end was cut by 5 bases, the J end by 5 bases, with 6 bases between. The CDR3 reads CASSPGTGELFF. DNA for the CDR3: TGTGCCAGCAGCCCGGGGACCGGGGAGCTGTTTTTT.

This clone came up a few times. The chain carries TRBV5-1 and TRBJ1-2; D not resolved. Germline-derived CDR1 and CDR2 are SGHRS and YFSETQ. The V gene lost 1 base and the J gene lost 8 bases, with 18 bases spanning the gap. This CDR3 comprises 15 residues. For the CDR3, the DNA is TGCGCCAGCAGCTTGACCTTCGGACGGGGTCGGGGCTACACCTTC. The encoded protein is CASSLTFGRGRGYTF.

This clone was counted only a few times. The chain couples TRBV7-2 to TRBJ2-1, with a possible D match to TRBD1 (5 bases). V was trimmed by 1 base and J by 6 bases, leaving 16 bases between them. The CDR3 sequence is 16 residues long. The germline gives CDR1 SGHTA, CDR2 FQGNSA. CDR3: CASSLGTALRGNEQFF. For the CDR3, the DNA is TGTGCCAGCAGCTTAGGGACGGCATTAAGGGGCAATGAGCAGTTCTTC.

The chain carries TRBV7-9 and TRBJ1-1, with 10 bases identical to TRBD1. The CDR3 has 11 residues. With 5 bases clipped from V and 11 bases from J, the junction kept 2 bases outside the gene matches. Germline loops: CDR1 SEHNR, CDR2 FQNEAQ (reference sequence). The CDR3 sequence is CASSGTGEAFF. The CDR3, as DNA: TGTGCCAGCAGCGGGACAGGGGAGGCTTTCTTT.

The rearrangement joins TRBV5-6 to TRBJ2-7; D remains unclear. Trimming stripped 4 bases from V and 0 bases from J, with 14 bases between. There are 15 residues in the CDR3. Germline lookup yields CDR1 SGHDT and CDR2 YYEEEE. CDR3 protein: CASSPGPLSSYEQYF. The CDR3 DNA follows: TGTGCCAGCAGCCCAGGTCCACTCAGCTCCTACGAGCAGTACTTC.

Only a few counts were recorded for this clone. CDR3 in amino acids: CSVRQAMNTEAFF. The CDR3 DNA sequence: TGCAGCGTTAGACAGGCGATGAACACTGAAGCTTTCTTT. The V and J genes are TRBV29-1 and TRBJ1-1, with TRBD1 as a possible D gene (6 bases). The ends were cut back, 5 bases at V and 0 bases at J, with 10 bases in the middle. This CDR3 contains 13 residues. Germline V gene sequence: CDR1 SQVTM, CDR2 ANQGSEA.

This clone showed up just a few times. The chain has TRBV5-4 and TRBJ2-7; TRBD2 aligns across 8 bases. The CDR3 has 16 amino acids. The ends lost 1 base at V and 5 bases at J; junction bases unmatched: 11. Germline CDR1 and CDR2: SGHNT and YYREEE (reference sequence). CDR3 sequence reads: CASSLMGSGEPNEQYF. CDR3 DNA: TGTGCCAGCAGCTTGATGGGTAGCGGGGAACCCAACGAGCAGTACTTC.

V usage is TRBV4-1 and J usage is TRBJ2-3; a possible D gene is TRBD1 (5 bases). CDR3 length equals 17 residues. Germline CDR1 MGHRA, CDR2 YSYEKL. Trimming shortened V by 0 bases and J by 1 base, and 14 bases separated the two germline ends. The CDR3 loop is CASSQEFPRVGTDTQYF. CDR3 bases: TGCGCCAGCAGCCAAGAATTCCCCAGGGTCGGCACAGATACGCAGTATTTT.